The text below deals with one T cell receptor beta chain. Its antigen is not identified. The entry originates in a study of shared clonotypes between healthy human individuals. Findings of the study overall: When naive CD4 clonotypes were compared across a few donors, around 5% were shared. Clonotype sharing levels among donors were expected to vary with sequencing depth.

The data were produced by immunoSEQ multiplex PCR, yet TCRdb's version contains in-frame clones alone and is incomplete. Of around 1.9 million clones detected, about 92% appear once; the ten largest clones hold 1.5% to 2%. Terminally differentiated effector memory CD45RA+ cells were left out of the naive CD8 fraction, which was CD45RO-negative and positively selected for CCR7. Every contributor of samples was a Caucasian grown-up residing in Nashville, Tennessee. The sequenced material came from naive CD8+ T cells from PBMCs. The receptor's source is a man between 18 and 35 years old in good health. Some clones in this sample may be carry-over from other donors' samples.

The CDR3 DNA sequence: TGTGCCAGCAGTCGCTTACAGGGCCACGAGCAGTACTTC. Its translation is CASSRLQGHEQYF. The V call is TRBV27, the J call TRBJ2-7, with TRBD1 as a possible D gene (6 bases). Trimming shortened V by 5 bases and J by 5 bases, and 13 bases separated the two germline ends. CDR1 and CDR2 from the germline V gene are MNHEY and SMNVEV (reference sequence). This CDR3 has 13 amino acids.